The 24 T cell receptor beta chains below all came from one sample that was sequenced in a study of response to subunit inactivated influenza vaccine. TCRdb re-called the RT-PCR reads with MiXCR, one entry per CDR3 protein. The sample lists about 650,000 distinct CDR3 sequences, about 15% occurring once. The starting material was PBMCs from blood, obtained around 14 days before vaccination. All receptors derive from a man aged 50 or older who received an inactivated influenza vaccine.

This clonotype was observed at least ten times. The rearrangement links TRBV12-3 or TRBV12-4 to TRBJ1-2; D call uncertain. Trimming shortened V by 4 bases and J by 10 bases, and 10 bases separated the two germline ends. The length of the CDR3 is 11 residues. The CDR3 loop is CASSYGPLYTF. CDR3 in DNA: TGTGCCAGCAGTTATGGACCTCTCTACACCTTC.

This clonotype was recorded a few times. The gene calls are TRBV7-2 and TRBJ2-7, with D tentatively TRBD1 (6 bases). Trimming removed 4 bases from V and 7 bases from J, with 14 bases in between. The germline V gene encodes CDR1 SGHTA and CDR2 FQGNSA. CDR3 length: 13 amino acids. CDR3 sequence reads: CASSSRQAGEQYF. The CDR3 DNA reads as TGTGCCAGCAGCTCTCGACAGGCAGGGGAGCAGTACTTC. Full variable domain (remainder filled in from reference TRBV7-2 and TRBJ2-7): GAGVSQSPSNKVTEKGKDVELRCDPISGHTALYWYRQSLGQGLEFLIYFQGNSAPDKSGLPSDRFSAERTGGSVSTLTIQRTQQEDSAVYLCASSSRQAGEQYFGPGTRLTVT.

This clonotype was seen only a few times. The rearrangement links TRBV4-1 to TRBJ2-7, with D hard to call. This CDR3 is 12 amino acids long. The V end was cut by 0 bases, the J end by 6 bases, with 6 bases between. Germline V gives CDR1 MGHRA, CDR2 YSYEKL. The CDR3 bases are TGCGCCAGCAGCCAAGAAAGAGGCGAGCAGTACTTC. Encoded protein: CASSQERGEQYF.

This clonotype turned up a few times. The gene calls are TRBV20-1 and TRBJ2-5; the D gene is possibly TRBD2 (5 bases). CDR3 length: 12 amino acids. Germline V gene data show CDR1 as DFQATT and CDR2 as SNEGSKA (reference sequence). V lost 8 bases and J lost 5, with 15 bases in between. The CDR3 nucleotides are TGCAGTTGGACTCCTCCGGGGGAGACCCAGTACTTC. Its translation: CSWTPPGETQYF.

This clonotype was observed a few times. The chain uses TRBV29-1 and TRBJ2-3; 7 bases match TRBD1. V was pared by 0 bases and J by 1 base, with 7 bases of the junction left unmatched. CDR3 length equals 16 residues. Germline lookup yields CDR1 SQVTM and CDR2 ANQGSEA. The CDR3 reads CSVEELTGLGTDTQYF. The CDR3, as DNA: TGCAGCGTTGAAGAACTGACAGGGTTGGGCACAGATACGCAGTATTTT.

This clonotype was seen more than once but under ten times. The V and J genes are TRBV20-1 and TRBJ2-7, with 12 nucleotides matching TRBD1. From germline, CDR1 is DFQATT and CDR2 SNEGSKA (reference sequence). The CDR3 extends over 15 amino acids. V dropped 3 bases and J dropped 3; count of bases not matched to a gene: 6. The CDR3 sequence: CSARGTGGFGYEQYF. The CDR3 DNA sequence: TGCAGTGCTAGGGGGACAGGGGGCTTCGGCTACGAGCAGTACTTC.

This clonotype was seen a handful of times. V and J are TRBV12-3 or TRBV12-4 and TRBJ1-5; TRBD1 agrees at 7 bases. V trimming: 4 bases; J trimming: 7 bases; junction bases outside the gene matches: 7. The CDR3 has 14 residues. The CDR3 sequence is CASSWGTDDQPQHF. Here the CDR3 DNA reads TGTGCCAGCAGTTGGGGGACAGATGACCAGCCCCAGCATTTT.

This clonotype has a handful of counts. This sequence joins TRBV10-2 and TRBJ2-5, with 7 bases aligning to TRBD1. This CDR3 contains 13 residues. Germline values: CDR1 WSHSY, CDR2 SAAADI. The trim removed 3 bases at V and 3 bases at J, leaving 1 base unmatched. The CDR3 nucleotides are TGCGCCAGCAGTGAACAGGGGAAAGAGACCCAGTACTTC. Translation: CASSEQGKETQYF.

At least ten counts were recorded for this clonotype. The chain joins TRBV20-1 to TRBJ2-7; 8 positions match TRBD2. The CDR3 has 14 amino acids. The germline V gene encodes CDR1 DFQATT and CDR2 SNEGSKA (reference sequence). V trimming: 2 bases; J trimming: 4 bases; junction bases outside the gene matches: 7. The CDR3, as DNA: TGCAGTGCTAGACGGGTAGCGGGAAGTTACGAGCAGTACTTC. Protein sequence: CSARRVAGSYEQYF.

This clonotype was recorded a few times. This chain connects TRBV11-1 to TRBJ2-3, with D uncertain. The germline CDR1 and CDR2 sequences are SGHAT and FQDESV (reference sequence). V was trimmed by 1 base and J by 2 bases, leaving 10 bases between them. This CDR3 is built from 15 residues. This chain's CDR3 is CASSLVGTDTDTQYF. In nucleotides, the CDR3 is TGTGCCAGCAGCTTAGTTGGAACCGACACAGATACGCAGTATTTT.

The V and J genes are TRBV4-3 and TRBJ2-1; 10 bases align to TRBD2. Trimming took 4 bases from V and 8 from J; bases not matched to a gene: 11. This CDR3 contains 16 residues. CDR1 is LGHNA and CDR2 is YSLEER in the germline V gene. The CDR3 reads CASSRGSGRAFDEQFF. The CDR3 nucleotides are TGCGCCAGCAGCCGTGGGAGCGGGAGGGCCTTTGATGAGCAGTTCTTC.

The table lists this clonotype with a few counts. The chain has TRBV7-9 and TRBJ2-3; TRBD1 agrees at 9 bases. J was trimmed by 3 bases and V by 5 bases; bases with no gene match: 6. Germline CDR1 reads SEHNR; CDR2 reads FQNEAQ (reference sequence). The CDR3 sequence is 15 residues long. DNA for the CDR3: TGTGCCAGCAGCCCCGACAGGGGGGAGACAGATACGCAGTATTTT. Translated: CASSPDRGETDTQYF.

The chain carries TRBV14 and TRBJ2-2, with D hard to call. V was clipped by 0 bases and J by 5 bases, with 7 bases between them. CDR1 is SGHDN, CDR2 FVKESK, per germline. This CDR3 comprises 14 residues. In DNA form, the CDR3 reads TGTGCCAGCAGCCAAGATCTTTTGACCGGGGAGCTGTTTTTT. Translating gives CASSQDLLTGELFF.

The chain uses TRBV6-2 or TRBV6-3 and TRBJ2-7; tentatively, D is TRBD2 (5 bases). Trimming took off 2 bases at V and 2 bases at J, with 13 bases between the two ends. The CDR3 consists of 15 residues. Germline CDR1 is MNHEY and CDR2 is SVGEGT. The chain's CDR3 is CASSYGPPGTYEQYF. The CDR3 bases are TGTGCCAGCAGTTACGGTCCCCCGGGAACCTACGAGCAGTACTTC.

The CDR3 DNA sequence: TGTGCCATCAGTGCCGTAGCGAAGGAGACCCAGTACTTC. This codes for CAISAVAKETQYF. The chain uses TRBV10-3 and TRBJ2-5; D is possibly TRBD2 (5 bases). The CDR3 spans 13 residues. The germline CDR1 and CDR2 sequences are ENHRY and SYGVKD. V was cut by 4 bases and J by 5 bases, with 11 bases left in between.

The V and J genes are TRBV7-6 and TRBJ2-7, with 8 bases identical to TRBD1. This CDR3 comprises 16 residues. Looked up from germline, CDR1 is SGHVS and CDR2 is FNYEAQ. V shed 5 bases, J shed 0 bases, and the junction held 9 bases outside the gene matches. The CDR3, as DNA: TGTGCCAGCAGCGCCACAGGGGGTAGTGGCTCCTACGAGCAGTACTTC. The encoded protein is CASSATGGSGSYEQYF. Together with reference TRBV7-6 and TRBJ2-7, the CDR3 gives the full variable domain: GAGVSQSPRYKVTKRGQDVALRCDPISGHVSLYWYRQALGQGPEFLTYFNYEAQQDKSGLPNDRFSAERPEGSISTLTIQRTEQRDSAMYRCASSATGGSGSYEQYFGPGTRLTVT.

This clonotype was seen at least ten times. In DNA, the CDR3 is TGTGCCAGCCTTATGAGAGGCACCGGGGAGCTGTTTTTT. This sequence encodes CASLMRGTGELFF. This chain links TRBV3-1 with TRBJ2-2; D is ambiguous. Germline lookup yields CDR1 LGHDT and CDR2 YNNKEL (reference sequence). V was shortened by 8 bases and J by 4 bases, with 11 bases between the two germline ends. This CDR3 comprises 13 residues.

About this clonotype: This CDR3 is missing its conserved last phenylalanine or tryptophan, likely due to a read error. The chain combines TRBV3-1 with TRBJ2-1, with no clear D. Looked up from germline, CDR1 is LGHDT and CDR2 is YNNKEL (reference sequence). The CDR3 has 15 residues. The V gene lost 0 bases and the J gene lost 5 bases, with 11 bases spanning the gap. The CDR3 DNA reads TGTGCCAGCAGCCAAGATCCTCACAGCAACAATGAGCAGTTCCTC. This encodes CASSQDPHSNNEQFL.

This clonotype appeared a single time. CDR3 DNA: TGTGCCAGCAGCTTGCAGGGACTAGCGGGGGCAGGGGATACGCAGTATTTT. Translated: CASSLQGLAGAGDTQYF. J is TRBJ2-3 and V is TRBV5-4; TRBD2 agrees at 14 bases. J gave up 6 bases and V 1 base, and 7 bases lay outside the gene matches. Germline V gene data show CDR1 as SGHNT and CDR2 as YYREEE (reference sequence). This CDR3 has 17 residues.

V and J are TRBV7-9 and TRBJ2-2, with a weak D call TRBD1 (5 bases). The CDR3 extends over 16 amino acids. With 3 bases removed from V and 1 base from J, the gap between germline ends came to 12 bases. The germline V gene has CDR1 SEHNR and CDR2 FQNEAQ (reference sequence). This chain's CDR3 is CASSLRSDRNTGELFF. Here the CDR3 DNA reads TGTGCCAGCAGCTTGAGATCCGACAGGAACACCGGGGAGCTGTTTTTT.

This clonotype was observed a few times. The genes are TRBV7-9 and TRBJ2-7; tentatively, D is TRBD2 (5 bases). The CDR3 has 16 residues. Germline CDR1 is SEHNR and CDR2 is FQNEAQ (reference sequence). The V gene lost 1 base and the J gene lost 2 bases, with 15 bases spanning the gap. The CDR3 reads CASSLVGGQDPYEQYF. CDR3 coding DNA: TGTGCCAGCAGCTTAGTGGGCGGGCAGGACCCCTACGAGCAGTACTTC.

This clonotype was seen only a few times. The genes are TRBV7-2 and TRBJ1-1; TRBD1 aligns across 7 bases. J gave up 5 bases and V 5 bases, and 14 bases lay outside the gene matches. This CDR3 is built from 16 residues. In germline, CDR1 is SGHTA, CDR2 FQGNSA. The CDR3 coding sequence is TGTGCCAGCAGCGCCCAAAAGAAGGGGGCAGGGACTGAAGCTTTCTTT. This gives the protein CASSAQKKGAGTEAFF.

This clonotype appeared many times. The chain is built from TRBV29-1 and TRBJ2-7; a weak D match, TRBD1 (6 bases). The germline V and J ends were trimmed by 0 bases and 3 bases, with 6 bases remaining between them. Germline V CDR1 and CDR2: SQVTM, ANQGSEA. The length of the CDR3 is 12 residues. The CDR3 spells CSVEDRGYEQYF. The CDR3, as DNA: TGCAGCGTTGAAGACAGGGGCTACGAGCAGTACTTC.

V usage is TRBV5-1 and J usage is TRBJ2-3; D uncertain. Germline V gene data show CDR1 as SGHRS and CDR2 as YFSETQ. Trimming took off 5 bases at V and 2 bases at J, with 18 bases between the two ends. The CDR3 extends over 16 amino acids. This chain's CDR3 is CASSLPGSTLTDTQYF. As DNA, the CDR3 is TGCGCCAGCAGTCTTCCGGGCAGTACCCTCACAGATACGCAGTATTTT.